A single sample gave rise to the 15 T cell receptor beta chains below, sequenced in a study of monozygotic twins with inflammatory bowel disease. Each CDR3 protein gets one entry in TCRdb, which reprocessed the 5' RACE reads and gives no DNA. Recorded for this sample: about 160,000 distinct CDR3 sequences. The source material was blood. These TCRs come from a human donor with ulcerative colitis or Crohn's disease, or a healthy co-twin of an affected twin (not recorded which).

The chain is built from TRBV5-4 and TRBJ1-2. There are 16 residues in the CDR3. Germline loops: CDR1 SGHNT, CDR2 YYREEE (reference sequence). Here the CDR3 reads CASSLGYKVMNSGYTF.

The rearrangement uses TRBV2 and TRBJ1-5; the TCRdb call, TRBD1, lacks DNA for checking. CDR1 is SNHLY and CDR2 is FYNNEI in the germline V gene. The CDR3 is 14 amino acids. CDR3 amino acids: CASSFDSFNQPQHF.

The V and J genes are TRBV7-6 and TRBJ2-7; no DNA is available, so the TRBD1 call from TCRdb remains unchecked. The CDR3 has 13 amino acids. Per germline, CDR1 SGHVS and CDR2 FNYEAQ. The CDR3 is CASSQGMYYEQYF.

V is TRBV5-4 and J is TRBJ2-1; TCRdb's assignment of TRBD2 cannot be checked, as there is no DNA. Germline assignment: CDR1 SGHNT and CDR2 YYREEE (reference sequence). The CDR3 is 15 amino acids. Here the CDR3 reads CASSTGTSGRNEQFF.

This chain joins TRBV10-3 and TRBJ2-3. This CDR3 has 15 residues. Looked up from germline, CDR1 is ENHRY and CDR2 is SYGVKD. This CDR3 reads CAISESGGPQNTQYF.

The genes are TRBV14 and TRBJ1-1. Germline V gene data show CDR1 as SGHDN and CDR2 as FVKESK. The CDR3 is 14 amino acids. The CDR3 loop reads CASSQGRANTEAFF.

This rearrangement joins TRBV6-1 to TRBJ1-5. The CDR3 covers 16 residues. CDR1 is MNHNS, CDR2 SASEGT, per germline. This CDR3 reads CASSPGLFNSNQPQHF.

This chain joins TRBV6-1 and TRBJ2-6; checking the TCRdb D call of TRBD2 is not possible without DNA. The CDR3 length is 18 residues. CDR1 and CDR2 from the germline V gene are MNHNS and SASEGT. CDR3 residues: CASSERLAVAGGANVLTF.

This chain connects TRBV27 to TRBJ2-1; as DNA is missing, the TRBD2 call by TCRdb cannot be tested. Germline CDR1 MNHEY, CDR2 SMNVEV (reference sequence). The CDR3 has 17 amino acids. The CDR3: CASSHVSGMGLYNEQFF.

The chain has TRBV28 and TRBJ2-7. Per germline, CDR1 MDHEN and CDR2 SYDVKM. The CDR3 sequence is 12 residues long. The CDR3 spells CASSSSAFEQYF.

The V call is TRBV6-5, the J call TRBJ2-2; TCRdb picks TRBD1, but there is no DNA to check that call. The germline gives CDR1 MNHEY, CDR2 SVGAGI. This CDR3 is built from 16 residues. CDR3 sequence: CASSYVGQGRPGELFF.

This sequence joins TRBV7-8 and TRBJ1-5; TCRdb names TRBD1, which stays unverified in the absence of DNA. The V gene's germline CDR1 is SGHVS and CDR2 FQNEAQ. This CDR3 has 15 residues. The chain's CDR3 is CASSPGTGGNQPQHF.

The CDR3: CSAREGQAYTGELFF. The rearrangement joins TRBV20-1 to TRBJ2-2. From germline, CDR1 is DFQATT and CDR2 SNEGSKA (reference sequence). The CDR3 runs to 15 residues.

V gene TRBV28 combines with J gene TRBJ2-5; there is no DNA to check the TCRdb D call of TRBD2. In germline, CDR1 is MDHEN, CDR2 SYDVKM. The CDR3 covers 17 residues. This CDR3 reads CASSSGLAGVGRETQYF.

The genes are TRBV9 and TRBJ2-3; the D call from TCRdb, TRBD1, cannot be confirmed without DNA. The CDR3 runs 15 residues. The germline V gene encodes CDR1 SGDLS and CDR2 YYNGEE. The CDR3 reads CASSADDRGADTQYF.